The rows below give T cell receptor beta chains drawn from one sample of a study of shared clonotypes between healthy human individuals. Sequenced by immunoSEQ multiplex PCR; TCRdb stores in-frame clones only, minus some. The sample shows about 1 million clones, approximately 70% of them seen only once. Input material: memory CD4+ T cells sorted from blood. These receptors all come from a man aged 18 to 30 in good health. CDR3s include the opening cysteine and the closing phenylalanine or tryptophan.

V	J	CDR3
TRBV11-1	TRBJ1-1	CASSSQGVTEAFF
TRBV11-2	TRBJ1-1	CASSFNVQGAEAFF
TRBV7-2	TRBJ1-2	CASSSDRGGYTF
TRBV4-2	TRBJ1-2	CASSPSEDTNYGYTF
TRBV25-1	TRBJ1-1	CARRRGYMNTEAFF
TRBV6-1	TRBJ1-2	CASSESGAHGYTF
TRBV15	TRBJ2-1	CATSRGGTAGDEQFF
TRBV10-2	TRBJ1-1	CASSDGQGSHTEAFF
TRBV7-8	TRBJ1-1	CASSFTGNTEAFF
TRBV6-1	TRBJ2-3	CASSEFHTPSAITDTQYF
TRBV5-1	TRBJ2-1	CASSSGQGGEQFF
TRBV20-1	TRBJ2-7	CSAKRQVMGYF
TRBV5-1	TRBJ2-5	CASSPGLDKQTQYF
TRBV5-1	TRBJ2-1	CASSQGLPTTLYNEQFF
TRBV2	TRBJ2-2	CASSELGTGELFF
TRBV6-1	TRBJ2-7	CASSESYSSYEQYF
TRBV7-2	TRBJ1-2	CASSLYGSRGYTF
TRBV5-6	TRBJ2-3	CASSHFSTDTQYF
TRBV29-1	TRBJ1-1	CSASAGAMNTEAFF
TRBV2	TRBJ2-1	CASSDLGGPTYNEQFF
TRBV7-2	TRBJ2-7	CASSNTLFAGSSYEQYF
TRBV6-6	TRBJ1-1	CASSPGRGAMNTEAFF
TRBV19	TRBJ2-6	CASSIWRPGANVLTF
TRBV11-3	TRBJ2-2	CASSSGLGGTGELFF
TRBV6-5	TRBJ2-7	CASSYVRTSGPYEQYF